This TCR beta chain was sequenced in a study of T cells in Graves' hyperthyroidism and ophthalmopathy. The study, taken as a whole, reports: A 13 V-J model separated ophthalmopathy from stable hyperthyroidism. Median prediction lead before ophthalmopathy onset was 6.5 to 7 months with the model.

The diagnostic basis comprised clinical symptoms, serum thyroxine and TRAb, thyroid ultrasound and orbital computed tomography. This clonotype was observed at least ten times. Its target is unknown. Authors of the study amplified TCR beta CDR3 regions from RNA transcripts. In the first-round RT-PCR of the TCR CDR3, the HTBI primer set was used. TCRdb used MiXCR to reprocess the multiplex PCR reads, holding one entry per CDR3 protein. The sample holds roughly 500,000 distinct CDR3 sequences, roughly 16% seen once. V lost 5 bases and J 0 bases, leaving 14 bases between the germline ends. The CDR3 sequence is 16 residues long. Germline assignment: CDR1 MDHEN and CDR2 SYDVKM.

The TCR sequence derives from a woman in her twenties or thirties with Graves' ophthalmopathy. The genes are TRBV28 and TRBJ2-4, with unresolved D. The sequenced sample was blood. The CDR3 reads CASSPDIDGAKNIQYF. In nucleotides, the CDR3 is TGTGCCAGCAGTCCAGACATCGATGGAGCCAAAAACATTCAGTACTTC.